These 5 T cell receptor beta chains came from one sample sequenced in a study of T cell repertoires in cytomegalovirus infection. TCRdb re-derived calls from the reads in MiXCR, one entry per CDR3 protein. The sample includes approximately 1,000,000 distinct CDR3 sequences, around 30% of them seen just once. These receptors' antigens are unknown. The sample consisted of cultured CD8+ T cells from PBMCs, taken from culture after CMV antigen stimulation. Every receptor here comes from a human donor in good health (CMV status not recorded). Some clones in this sample may be carry-over from other donors' samples.

In its sample, this clonotype was seen a few times. The chain recombines TRBV15 with TRBJ2-7; D gene uncertain. Per the germline V gene, CDR1 is LNHNV and CDR2 is YYDKDF (reference sequence). Trimming pared 5 bases from V and 0 bases from J, leaving 11 bases between. The CDR3 covers 14 residues. This CDR3 reads CATSLVGDSYEQYF. The CDR3 DNA follows: TGTGCCACCAGCCTCGTGGGTGACTCCTACGAGCAGTACTTC.

This sequence joins TRBV24-1 and TRBJ2-1; D unresolved. The CDR3 covers 16 residues. The V end lost 9 bases, the J end lost 2 bases, and 19 bases lay between the germline ends. Germline values: CDR1 KGHDR, CDR2 SFDVKD. CDR3 coding DNA: TGTGCCACCTGTGGCACTCGGCAGTCAACCTACAATGAGCAGTTCTTC. Translation: CATCGTRQSTYNEQFF.

This clonotype has a handful of counts. This chain uses TRBV12-3 or TRBV12-4 with TRBJ2-3, with D perhaps given as TRBD1 or TRBD2 (5 bases each). The CDR3 covers 15 residues. V was shortened by 3 bases and J by 2 bases, with 12 bases between the two germline ends. For the CDR3, the DNA is TGTGCCAGCAGTTTTGGGGGACCAAACACAGATACGCAGTATTTT. Its protein product is CASSFGGPNTDTQYF.

This clonotype was counted once. V and J are TRBV7-9 and TRBJ2-7, with D unclear. CDR1 SEHNR and CDR2 FQNEAQ come from the germline V gene (reference sequence). The CDR3 covers 12 residues. Trimming stripped 5 bases from V and 5 bases from J, with 10 bases between. CDR3 region: CASSARWDEQYV. The CDR3, as DNA: TGTGCCAGCAGCGCTAGGTGGGACGAGCAGTACGTC.

The chain employs TRBV6-2 or TRBV6-3 and TRBJ2-6; the match to TRBD2 covers 8 bases. Germline CDR1 MNHEY, CDR2 SVGEGT. The CDR3 covers 18 residues. The ends lost 6 bases at V and 0 bases at J; junction bases unmatched: 10. The CDR3 DNA sequence: TGTGCCAGCAGGGGACTAGGGGATCTAAACTCTGGGGCCAACGTCCTGACTTTC. Protein sequence: CASRGLGDLNSGANVLTF.